The 20 T cell receptor beta chains given below trace back to one sample, sequenced in a study of blood T cell repertoires in COVID-19. Profiled with immunoSEQ multiplex PCR; TCRdb holds only in-frame clones, not every one. Counted here are roughly 230,000 clones, around four fifths occurring once; the ten biggest clones make up roughly 8.8%. The sequencing input was peripheral blood. These receptors all come from a man aged 35 to 55 with active or convalescent COVID-19.

This rearrangement joins TRBV12-3 or TRBV12-4 to TRBJ2-7, with 7 bases that match TRBD1. Unmatched junction bases numbered 3, after V lost 6 bases and J lost 1 base. The CDR3 is 13 amino acids. CDR3 sequence: CASRRQGSYEQYF. The CDR3 bases are TGTGCCAGCAGGCGACAGGGATCCTACGAGCAGTACTTC.

This clone was counted a few times. This chain links TRBV9 with TRBJ2-1, with 10 bases fitting TRBD2. The CDR3 sequence is 16 residues long. The J segment lost 8 bases and the V segment lost 1 base, leaving 9 bases of the junction unmatched. The germline V gene has CDR1 SGDLS and CDR2 YYNGEE. The CDR3 sequence is CASSVSGLAAVHEQFF. For the CDR3, the DNA is TGTGCCAGCAGCGTAAGTGGACTAGCGGCGGTCCATGAGCAGTTCTTC.

This chain links TRBV30 with TRBJ1-2; D is unresolved. Trimming removed 3 bases at V and 3 bases at J, with 11 bases between. The germline gives CDR1 GTSNPN, CDR2 SVGIG (reference sequence). This CDR3 contains 13 residues. CDR3 region: CAWRVTAYYGYTF. The DNA for the CDR3 is TGTGCCTGGAGGGTAACAGCTTACTATGGCTACACCTTC.

The chain joins TRBV11-2 to TRBJ1-2; D is possibly TRBD1 (5 bases). The CDR3 contains 13 residues. Trimming pared 5 bases from V and 6 bases from J, leaving 13 bases between. CDR1 SGHAT and CDR2 FQNNGV come from the germline V gene. CDR3 DNA sequence: TGTGCCAGCAGCCCCCGGGACTCAGATGGCTACACCTTC. Translating gives CASSPRDSDGYTF.

This chain links TRBV19 with TRBJ2-2, with 13 bases fitting TRBD2. CDR1 LNHDA and CDR2 SQIVND come from the germline V gene (reference sequence). The length of the CDR3 is 17 residues. Trimming at V came to 9 bases and at J to 6 bases, leaving 13 bases not matched to a gene. The CDR3 coding sequence is TGTGCCAGCGAAAACCCCCCGGGACTAGCGGGACCCGGGGAGCTGTTTTTT. It specifies CASENPPGLAGPGELFF.

The V call is TRBV11-3, the J call TRBJ2-2; TRBD2 matches at 12 bases. The CDR3 is made up of 13 amino acids. J lost 7 bases, V lost 10 bases, and 4 bases had no gene match. Germline CDR1 reads SGHNT; CDR2 reads YENEEA. The CDR3 is CATRLAGVGELFF. In nucleotides, the CDR3 is TGTGCCACCAGACTAGCGGGAGTCGGGGAGCTGTTTTTT.

The genes are TRBV12-5 and TRBJ1-1; D is perhaps TRBD1 (5 bases). Germline CDR1 and CDR2: LGHNT and FRNRAP. Deletions cut 0 bases from V and 5 bases from J, with 7 bases between. CDR3 length equals 13 residues. CDR3 protein: CASGLVAGTEAFF. CDR3 DNA: TGTGCTAGTGGTTTGGTAGCAGGGACTGAAGCTTTCTTT. The whole variable domain, filled in from reference TRBV12-5 and TRBJ1-1, reads DARVTQTPRHKVTEMGQEVTMRCQPILGHNTVFWYRQTMMQGLELLAYFRNRAPLDDSGMPKDRFSAEMPDATLATLKIQPSEPRDSAVYFCASGLVAGTEAFFGQGTRLTVV.

The chain joins TRBV6-5 to TRBJ2-7, with 11 bases identical to TRBD2. The CDR3 spans 14 residues. The V gene end was trimmed by 10 bases and the J gene end by 2 bases; junction bases not matched to a gene: 7. Germline CDR1 is MNHEY and CDR2 is SVGAGI. CDR3 region: CATDSGGAPYEQYF. CDR3 nucleotide sequence: TGTGCCACAGATAGCGGGGGGGCCCCCTACGAGCAGTACTTC.

The chain links TRBV7-9 to TRBJ1-2; TRBD1 aligns across 7 bases. The V gene's germline CDR1 is SEHNR and CDR2 FQNEAQ (reference sequence). This CDR3 has 14 amino acids. J lost 6 bases, V lost 4 bases, and 8 bases had no gene match. The CDR3 DNA reads TGTGCCAGCAGCTCCTACAGGGGAGGAAATGGCTACACCTTC. Residues: CASSSYRGGNGYTF.

This rearrangement joins TRBV10-3 to TRBJ2-3; 7 bases align to TRBD2. Trimming removed 10 bases from V and 1 base from J; junction bases left unmatched: 8. Germline values: CDR1 ENHRY, CDR2 SYGVKD. The CDR3 contains 14 residues. The CDR3 here is CATRPLAGTDTQYF. The CDR3 coding sequence is TGTGCCACCCGGCCTCTAGCGGGCACAGATACGCAGTATTTT.

The rearrangement uses TRBV9 and TRBJ2-7; 10 nucleotides align to TRBD1. Per the germline V gene, CDR1 is SGDLS and CDR2 is YYNGEE. With V trimmed by 4 bases and J by 4 bases, 8 bases remained unmatched. The CDR3 is made up of 15 amino acids. In DNA form, the CDR3 reads TGTGCCAGCAGCCCATCCGGGACAGGGGTTTACGAGCAGTACTTC. Encoded protein: CASSPSGTGVYEQYF.

The chain couples TRBV11-2 to TRBJ2-2; D gene unclear. V lost 6 bases to trimming and J lost 3 bases, with 5 bases between them. CDR3 size: 12 residues. Germline values: CDR1 SGHAT, CDR2 FQNNGV. In DNA form, the CDR3 reads TGTGCCAGCAGTCTCGACACCGGGGAGCTGTTTTTT. Protein product: CASSLDTGELFF.

In this sample, this clone turned up a few times. The chain uses TRBV30 and TRBJ2-1; 15 bases match TRBD2. Germline trimming cut 8 bases from V and 8 bases from J; bases unmatched to any gene: 16. Germline V gives CDR1 GTSNPN, CDR2 SVGIG (reference sequence). The CDR3 runs 17 residues. CDR3 DNA: TGTGCCGGTCTAAAACGGACTAGCGGGAGGGCCATGGATGAGCAGTTCTTC. Amino acid sequence: CAGLKRTSGRAMDEQFF.

The J gene is TRBJ2-3, the V gene TRBV19; tentatively, D is TRBD2 (6 bases). This CDR3 has 14 amino acids. The V end lost 5 bases, the J end lost 6 bases, and 15 bases lay between the germline ends. Per the germline V gene, CDR1 is LNHDA and CDR2 is SQIVND (reference sequence). The CDR3 region has the DNA TGTGCCAGTAGTCACCCGGGAGATACGGATACGCAGTATTTT. Its protein product is CASSHPGDTDTQYF.

The chain combines TRBV6-4 with TRBJ2-1; TRBD1 matches at 10 bases. Germline V gene data show CDR1 as MRHNA and CDR2 as SNTAGT. The CDR3 length is 15 residues. The ends lost 6 bases at V and 2 bases at J; junction bases unmatched: 4. CDR3 in amino acids: CASSSGTGAYNEQFF. The CDR3 DNA sequence: TGTGCCAGCAGCTCCGGGACAGGGGCCTACAATGAGCAGTTCTTC.

The rearrangement joins TRBV9 to TRBJ2-5; the match to TRBD2 covers 10 bases. Per germline, CDR1 SGDLS and CDR2 YYNGEE. CDR3 length equals 19 residues. J gave up 4 bases and V 0 bases, and 15 bases lay outside the gene matches. The DNA of the CDR3 is TGTGCCAGCAGCGTAGCTACAGGGACTAGCGCTCGTGCCCTAGAGACCCAGTACTTC. Translation gives CASSVATGTSARALETQYF.

V gene TRBV3-1 (or the pseudogene TRBV3-2) combines with J gene TRBJ2-7, with D maybe TRBD2 (6 bases). The ends were cut back, 7 bases at V and 2 bases at J, with 15 bases in the middle. The CDR3 is made up of 14 amino acids. CDR1 is LGHDT, CDR2 YNNKEL, per germline (reference sequence). The CDR3 loop is CASTMEGAPYEQYF. In DNA form, the CDR3 reads TGTGCCAGCACCATGGAGGGAGCTCCCTACGAGCAGTACTTC.

This chain's CDR3 is CASRSGQGSNQPQHF. The CDR3, as DNA: TGTGCCAGCAGGTCCGGACAGGGGTCGAATCAGCCCCAGCATTTT. The chain joins TRBV6-5 to TRBJ1-5, with 9 bases identical to TRBD1. Germline CDR1 is MNHEY and CDR2 is SVGAGI. CDR3 size: 15 residues. V gave up 6 bases and J gave up 4 bases; unmatched junction bases: 7.

The chain combines TRBV7-9 with TRBJ2-7; D is possibly TRBD2 (5 bases). The V end was cut by 5 bases, the J end by 3 bases, with 11 bases between. In germline, CDR1 is SEHNR, CDR2 FQNEAQ (reference sequence). This CDR3 region has 13 residues. The CDR3 nucleotides are TGTGCCAGCAGCCCCGGAGGAGTCTACGAGCAGTACTTC. Its translation is CASSPGGVYEQYF. The full variable domain, completed using reference TRBV7-9 and TRBJ2-7, is DTGVSQNPRHKITKRGQNVTFRCDPISEHNRLYWYRQTLGQGPEFLTYFQNEAQLEKSRLLSDRFSAERPKGSFSTLEIQRTEQGDSAMYLCASSPGGVYEQYFGPGTRLTVT.

The V call is TRBV7-9, the J call TRBJ2-3; TRBD2 might be the D (5 bases). The CDR3 is 19 amino acids. The germline gives CDR1 SEHNR, CDR2 FQNEAQ (reference sequence). Between the trimmed V and J ends, which lost 2 bases and 2 bases, there was a span of 23 bases. The CDR3, as DNA: TGTGCCAGCAGCTTATCCCCCCTCTACTGGGAGCGGACCACAGATACGCAGTATTTT. Its protein product is CASSLSPLYWERTTDTQYF.